This T cell receptor (beta chain) is drawn from a study of T cell changes during pregnancy in multiple sclerosis. CDR1 SNHLY and CDR2 FYNNEI come from the germline V gene. The CDR3 length is 17 residues. The V and J ends lost 7 bases and 3 bases, in that order; junction bases with no gene match: 16. In its sample, this clone was seen once. The assay was immunoSEQ multiplex PCR, and TCRdb's table has in-frame clones only and misses some. The data contain about 80,000 clones, about 91% of them seen just once; the ten biggest clones take up under 1.5%. The origin of this receptor is a female donor with multiple sclerosis, enrolled in a pregnancy study. This sample comprised peripheral blood, obtained before pregnancy. The chain links TRBV2 to TRBJ1-1, with TRBD1 identical over 8 bases. The CDR3 loop is CASNRRSGQGRDTEAFF. CDR3 nucleotide sequence: TGTGCCAGCAACCGAAGGAGTGGACAGGGTCGGGACACTGAAGCTTTCTTT.